This T cell receptor (beta chain) was documented in a study of blood T cell repertoires in COVID-19. Study background: In each case, the material was cDNA or gDNA derived from T cells, B-cell-depleted T cells, or PBMCs.

V was clipped by 8 bases and J by 0 bases; unmatched bases: 13. Germline V gene data show CDR1 as SNHLY and CDR2 as FYNNEI. The CDR3 totals 19 residues. Original analysis: Nucleated cell counts were estimated from reference gene primer amplification. Using immunoSEQ multiplex PCR, the repertoire was profiled, and TCRdb retains in-frame clones only, with some absent. The V and J calls and clone size are taken from that table; D and trimming were inferred from the DNA. Here the sample spans a few hundred thousand clones, about 89% being singletons. The source of this sequence is a man in his forties with acute or convalescent COVID-19. The sequenced sample consisted of peripheral blood. J is TRBJ1-4 and V is TRBV2; 12 bases map to TRBD1. The chain's CDR3 is CASSRRDRGLVATNEKLFF. The CDR3 bases are TGTGCCAGCTCCCGCCGGGACAGGGGGCTAGTTGCAACTAATGAAAAACTGTTTTTT.